A single T cell receptor (beta chain) is shown here with its context. Ipilimumab, 1 mg/kg, started 14 to 28 days after autologous transplant. Trimming pared 1 base from V and 5 bases from J, leaving 21 bases between. Per the germline V gene, CDR1 is MNHNS and CDR2 is SASEGT. The CDR3 is 18 residues long. The method was immunoSEQ multiplex PCR; TCRdb's version includes in-frame clones alone and lacks a portion of them. Of tens of thousands of clones in the sample, roughly 90% were seen once. This record comes from a study of ipilimumab plus nivolumab after autologous stem cell transplantation. Study as a whole: Typical patient got 5 ipilimumab doses and seven to nine nivolumab doses (median).

The material sequenced was PBMCs, taken in a trial of ipilimumab plus nivolumab as post-transplant consolidation. The chain is built from TRBV6-1 and TRBJ1-5; the D gene is possibly TRBD1 (5 bases). The TCR originated in a male donor with multiple myeloma. The CDR3 DNA reads TGTGCCAGCAGTGAAGTCCAGGGCCCTCTATCAACCCATCAGCCCCAGCATTTT. Translation: CASSEVQGPLSTHQPQHF.